This T cell receptor (beta chain) emerged from a study of neurological immune-mediated disorders. This clonotype was seen at least ten times. TCRdb reprocessed the 5' RACE reads with MiXCR, giving one entry per CDR3 protein. The sample includes 55,000 to 75,000 distinct CDR3 sequences, under 2.5% of them seen just once. Sequencing was done on a sample of PBMCs. This TCR came from a man aged 50-59 years with multiple sclerosis.

The CDR3 DNA is TGTGCCAGCAGTATACAGGGGAACTATGGCTACACCTTC. This sequence encodes CASSIQGNYGYTF. The rearrangement links TRBV12-3 or TRBV12-4 to TRBJ1-2; 7 bases agree with TRBD1. Losses at the gene ends were 5 bases for V and 2 bases for J; bases not matched to a gene: 2. There are 13 residues in the CDR3.